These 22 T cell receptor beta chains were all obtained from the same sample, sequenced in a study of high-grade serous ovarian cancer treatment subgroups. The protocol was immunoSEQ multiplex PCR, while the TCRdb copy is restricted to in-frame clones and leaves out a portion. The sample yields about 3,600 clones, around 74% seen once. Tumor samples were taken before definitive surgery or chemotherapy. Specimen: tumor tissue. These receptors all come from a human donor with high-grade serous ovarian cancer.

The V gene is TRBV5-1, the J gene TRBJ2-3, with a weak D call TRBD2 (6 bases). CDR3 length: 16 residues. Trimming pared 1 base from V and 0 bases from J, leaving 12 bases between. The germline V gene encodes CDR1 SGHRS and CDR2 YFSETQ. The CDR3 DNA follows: TGCGCCAGCAGCTTGCTGAGCGGGCGAAGCACAGATACGCAGTATTTT. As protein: CASSLLSGRSTDTQYF.

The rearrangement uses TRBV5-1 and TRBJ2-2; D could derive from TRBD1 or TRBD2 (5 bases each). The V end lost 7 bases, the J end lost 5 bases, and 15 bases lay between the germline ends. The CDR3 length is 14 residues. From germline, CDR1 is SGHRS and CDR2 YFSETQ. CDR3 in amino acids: CASRERDATGELFF. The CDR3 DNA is TGCGCCAGCCGAGAGAGGGACGCGACCGGGGAGCTGTTTTTT. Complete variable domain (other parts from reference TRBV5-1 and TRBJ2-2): KAGVTQTPRYLIKTRGQQVTLSCSPISGHRSVSWYQQTPGQGLQFLFEYFSETQRNKGNFPGRFSGRQFSNSRSEMNVSTLELGDSALYLCASRERDATGELFFGEGSRLTVL.

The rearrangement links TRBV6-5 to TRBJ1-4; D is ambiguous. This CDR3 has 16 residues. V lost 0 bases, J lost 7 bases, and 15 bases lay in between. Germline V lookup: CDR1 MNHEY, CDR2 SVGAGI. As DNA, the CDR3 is TGTGCCAGCAGTTACTCATCTCCCCCCCTCGGTGAAAAACTGTTTTTT. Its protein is CASSYSSPPLGEKLFF.

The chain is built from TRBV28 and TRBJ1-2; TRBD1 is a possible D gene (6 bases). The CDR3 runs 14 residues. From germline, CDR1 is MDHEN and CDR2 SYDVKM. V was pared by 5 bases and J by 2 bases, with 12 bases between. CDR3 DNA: TGTGCCAGCAGTGTTTTACAGGGAAACTATGGCTACACCTTC. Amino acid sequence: CASSVLQGNYGYTF.

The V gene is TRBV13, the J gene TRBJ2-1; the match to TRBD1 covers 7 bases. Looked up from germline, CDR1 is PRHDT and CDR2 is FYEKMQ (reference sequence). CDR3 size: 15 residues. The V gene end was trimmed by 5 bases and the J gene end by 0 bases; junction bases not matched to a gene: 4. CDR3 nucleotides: TGTGCCAGCAGCGCCAGACAGGGCTCCTACAATGAGCAGTTCTTC. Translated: CASSARQGSYNEQFF.

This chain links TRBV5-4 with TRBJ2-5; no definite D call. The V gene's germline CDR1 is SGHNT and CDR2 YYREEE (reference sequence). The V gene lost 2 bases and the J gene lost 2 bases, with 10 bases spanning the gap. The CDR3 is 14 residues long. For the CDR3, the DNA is TGTGCCAGCAGCTTTTTTTCCGAGCAAGAGACCCAGTACTTC. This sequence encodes CASSFFSEQETQYF.

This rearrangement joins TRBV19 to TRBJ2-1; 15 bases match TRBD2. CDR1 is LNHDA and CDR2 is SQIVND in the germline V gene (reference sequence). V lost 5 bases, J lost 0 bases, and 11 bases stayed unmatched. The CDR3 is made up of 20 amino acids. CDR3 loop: CASSVLGLAGGRSSYNEQFF. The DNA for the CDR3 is TGTGCCAGTAGTGTTCTGGGACTAGCGGGGGGCCGTAGCTCCTACAATGAGCAGTTCTTC.

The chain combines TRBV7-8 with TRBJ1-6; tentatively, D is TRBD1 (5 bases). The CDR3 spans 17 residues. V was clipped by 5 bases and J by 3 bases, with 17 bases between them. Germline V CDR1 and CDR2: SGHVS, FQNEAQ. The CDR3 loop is CASSQGRFRDYNSPLHF. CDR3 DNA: TGTGCCAGCAGCCAAGGTCGGTTCAGGGACTATAATTCACCCCTCCACTTT.

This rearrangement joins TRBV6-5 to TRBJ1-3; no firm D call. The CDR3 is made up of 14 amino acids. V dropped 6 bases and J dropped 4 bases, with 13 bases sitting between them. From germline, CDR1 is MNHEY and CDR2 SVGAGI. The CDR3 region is CASRRTAPGNTIYF. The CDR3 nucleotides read TGTGCCAGCAGGAGGACCGCTCCCGGAAACACCATATATTTT.

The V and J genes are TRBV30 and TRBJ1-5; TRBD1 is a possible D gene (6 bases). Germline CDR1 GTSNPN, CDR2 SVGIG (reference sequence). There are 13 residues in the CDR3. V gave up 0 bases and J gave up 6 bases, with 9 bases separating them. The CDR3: CAWSVQGSQPQHF. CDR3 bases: TGTGCCTGGAGTGTGCAGGGGAGTCAGCCCCAGCATTTT.

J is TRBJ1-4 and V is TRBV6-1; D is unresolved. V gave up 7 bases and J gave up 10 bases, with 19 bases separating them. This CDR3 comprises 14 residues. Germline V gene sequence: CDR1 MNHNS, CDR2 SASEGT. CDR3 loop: CASIPGSPLGKLFF. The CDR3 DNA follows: TGTGCCAGCATACCCGGGTCACCCCTGGGAAAACTGTTTTTT.

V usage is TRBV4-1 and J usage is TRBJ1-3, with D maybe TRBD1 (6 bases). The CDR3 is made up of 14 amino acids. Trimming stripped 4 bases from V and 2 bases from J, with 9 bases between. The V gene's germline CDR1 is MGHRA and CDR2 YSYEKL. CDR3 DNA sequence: TGCGCCAGCAGCCGTGGGGGGCCTGGAAACACCATATATTTT. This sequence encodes CASSRGGPGNTIYF.

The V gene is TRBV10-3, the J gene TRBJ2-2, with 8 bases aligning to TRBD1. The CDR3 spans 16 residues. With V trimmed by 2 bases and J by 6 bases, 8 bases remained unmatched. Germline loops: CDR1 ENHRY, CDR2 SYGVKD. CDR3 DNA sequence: TGTGCCATCAGTGAGCCGGGGCAGGGGGCCGCCGGGGAGCTGTTTTTT. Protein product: CAISEPGQGAAGELFF.

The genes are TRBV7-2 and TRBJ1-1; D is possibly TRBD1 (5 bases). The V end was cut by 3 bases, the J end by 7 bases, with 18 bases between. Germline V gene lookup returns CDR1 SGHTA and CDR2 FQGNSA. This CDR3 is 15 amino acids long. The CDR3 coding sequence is TGTGCCAGCAGCTTCCGCTGGGGGGGGGATGGTGAAGCTTTCTTT. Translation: CASSFRWGGDGEAFF.

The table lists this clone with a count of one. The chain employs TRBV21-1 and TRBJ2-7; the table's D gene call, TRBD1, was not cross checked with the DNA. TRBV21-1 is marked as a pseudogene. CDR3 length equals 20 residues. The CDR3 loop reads CASSKRIKPETRVSSYEQYF. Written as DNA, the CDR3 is TGTGCCAGCAGCAAAAGGATAAAACCTGAGACCAGGGTAAGCTCCTACGAGCAGTACTTC.

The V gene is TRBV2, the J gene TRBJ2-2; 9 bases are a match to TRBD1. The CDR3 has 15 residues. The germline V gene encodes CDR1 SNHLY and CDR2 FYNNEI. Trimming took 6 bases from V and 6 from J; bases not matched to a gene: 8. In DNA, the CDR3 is TGTGCCAGCAGCTCGGGACAGGGAGGTCCCGGGGAGCTGTTTTTT. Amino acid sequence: CASSSGQGGPGELFF.

As DNA, the CDR3 is TGTGCCAGCAGTTTAGCGGGGAGCGGCACAGATACGCAGTATTTT. Protein: CASSLAGSGTDTQYF. V usage is TRBV27 and J usage is TRBJ2-3; a possible D gene is TRBD2 (6 bases). CDR1 is MNHEY and CDR2 is SMNVEV in the germline V gene (reference sequence). The CDR3 contains 15 residues. V was pared by 2 bases and J by 1 base, with 10 bases between.

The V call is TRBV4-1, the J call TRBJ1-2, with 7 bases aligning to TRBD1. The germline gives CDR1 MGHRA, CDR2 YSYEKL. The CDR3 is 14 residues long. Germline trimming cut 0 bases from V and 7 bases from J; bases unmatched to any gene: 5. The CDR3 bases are TGCGCCAGCAGCCAAGAGACAGGGCCGAGTGGCTACACCTTC. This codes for CASSQETGPSGYTF.

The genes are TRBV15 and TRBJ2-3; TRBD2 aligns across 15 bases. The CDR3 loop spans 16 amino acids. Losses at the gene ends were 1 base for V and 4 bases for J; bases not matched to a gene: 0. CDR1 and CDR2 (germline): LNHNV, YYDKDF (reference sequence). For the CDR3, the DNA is TGTGCCACCAGCAGAGGGACTAGCGGGGGGGCAGATACGCAGTATTTT. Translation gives CATSRGTSGGADTQYF.

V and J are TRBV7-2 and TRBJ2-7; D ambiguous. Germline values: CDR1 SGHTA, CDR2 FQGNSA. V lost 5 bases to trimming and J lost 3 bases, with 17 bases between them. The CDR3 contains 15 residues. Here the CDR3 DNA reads TGTGCCAGCAGCCTTACCGGCAGTGCCCACTACGAGCAGTACGTC. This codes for CASSLTGSAHYEQYV.

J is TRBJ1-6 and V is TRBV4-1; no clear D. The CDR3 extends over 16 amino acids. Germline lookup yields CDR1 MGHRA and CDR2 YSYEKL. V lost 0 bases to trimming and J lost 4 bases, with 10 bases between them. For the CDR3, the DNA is TGCGCCAGCAGCCAAGAGTACAGTTTGTATAATTCACCCCTCCACTTT. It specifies CASSQEYSLYNSPLHF.

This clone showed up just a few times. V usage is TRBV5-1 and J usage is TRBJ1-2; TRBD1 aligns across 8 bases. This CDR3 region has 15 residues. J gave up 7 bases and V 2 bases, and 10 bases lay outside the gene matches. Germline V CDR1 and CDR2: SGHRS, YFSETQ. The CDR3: CASSFNTPGQGGYTF. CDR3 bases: TGCGCCAGCAGCTTCAATACGCCTGGACAGGGTGGCTACACCTTC.